This TCR beta chain was documented in a study of T cell repertoires in cytomegalovirus infection. Study-level information: Indications came from public TCR beta signatures; they pointed to CMV infection and to a matching HLA type. Findings and caveats of the study: There were HLA-C-restricted CMV-specific TCR beta clonotypes dominating the ex vivo response. CMV carriers having the relevant HLA were flagged by cumulative public TCR beta family frequency.

Concerning this clonotype: Its cognate antigen is unknown.

TCRdb reprocessed the reads with MiXCR, giving one entry per CDR3 protein. This table has around 530,000 distinct CDR3 sequences, approximately 26% appearing once. Trimming removed 8 bases from V and 3 bases from J, with 10 bases in between. The CDR3 is 13 amino acids. Germline V CDR1 and CDR2: SNHLY, FYNNEI. Sample: PBMCs. This TCR came from a human donor in good health (CMV status not recorded). Some clones in this sample may be carry-over from other donors' samples. The chain carries TRBV2 and TRBJ2-2; D is ambiguous. The CDR3 DNA follows: TGTGCCAGCCGCCTCCAATACACCGGGGAGCTGTTTTTT. This encodes CASRLQYTGELFF.